This T cell receptor beta chain was sequenced for a study of Tregs in tolerant kidney transplant recipients. The data were produced by immunoSEQ multiplex PCR, yet TCRdb's version contains in-frame clones alone and is incomplete. The sample holds 20,000 to 25,000 clones, over 70% seen once. The CDR3 consists of 17 residues. CDR1 and CDR2 from the germline V gene are MRHNA and SNTAGT. The V and J ends lost 0 bases and 0 bases respectively, with 9 bases between them. The nonmyeloablative bone marrow transplants came from related graft donors, with transient mixed chimerism. Thawed PBMCs were FACS-sorted into unstimulated CD4+CD25+CD127- regulatory T cells, CD4+CD25- non-regulatory cells, CD4 and CD8 cells.

The material sequenced was CD8+ T cells from blood (PBMCs), taken 6 months after the transplant. This receptor was taken from a human patient who received a combined kidney and bone marrow transplant. Some T cells here may be from the graft donor. The chain joins TRBV6-4 to TRBJ2-6; D call uncertain. The CDR3 sequence is CASSDSSIPSGANVLTF. The CDR3, as DNA: TGTGCCAGCAGTGACTCGAGCATACCCTCTGGGGCCAACGTCCTGACTTTC.